These 25 T cell receptor beta chains were all obtained from the same sample, sequenced in a study of monozygotic twins with inflammatory bowel disease (dated by TCRdb to about 2019). Library preparation employed 5' RACE. The reads were generated on an Illumina HiSeq 2500. Through TCRdb reprocessing, the reads give one entry per CDR3 protein sequence; DNA is omitted. This sample's clone table shows some 170,000 distinct CDR3 sequences. In total, the top ten clones hold roughly 7.4% of the sample. The source material was blood. The receptor source for this set is a human donor with ulcerative colitis or Crohn's disease, or a healthy co-twin of an affected twin (not recorded which).

The chain is built from TRBV20-1 and TRBJ1-3. This CDR3 has 14 amino acids. Germline CDR1 is DFQATT and CDR2 is SNEGSKA (reference sequence). The CDR3 sequence: CSARDITVGNTIYF.

This CDR3 reads CSARGGRDYNEQFF. The chain uses TRBV20-1 and TRBJ2-1; TCRdb outputs TRBD2, but without DNA this stays unchecked. Germline V gene sequence: CDR1 DFQATT, CDR2 SNEGSKA (reference sequence). CDR3 size: 14 residues.

This chain links TRBV3-1 with TRBJ2-2. Germline V gene data show CDR1 as LGHDT and CDR2 as YNNKEL (reference sequence). The length of the CDR3 is 15 residues. The CDR3 loop is CASSQEPSYAGELFF.

Here the CDR3 reads CASSQPGQGTSTGELFF. The V gene is TRBV3-1, the J gene TRBJ2-2; TCRdb selects TRBD1, and the lack of DNA leaves this call unchecked. The CDR3 length is 17 residues. The germline V gene has CDR1 LGHDT and CDR2 YNNKEL (reference sequence).

The J gene is TRBJ2-1, the V gene TRBV10-3; the D call from TCRdb, TRBD2, cannot be confirmed without DNA. CDR3 size: 15 residues. The germline gives CDR1 ENHRY, CDR2 SYGVKD. CDR3 residues: CAISDPPSGRNEQFF.

The V and J genes are TRBV29-1 and TRBJ2-1; TCRdb proposes TRBD2, but this gene call is untestable without DNA. The CDR3 has 15 amino acids. CDR1 is SQVTM and CDR2 is ANQGSEA in the germline V gene. The CDR3 reads CSVDHVLAGVGEQFF.

The V gene is TRBV20-1, the J gene TRBJ1-6. CDR3 length: 13 amino acids. The V gene's germline CDR1 is DFQATT and CDR2 SNEGSKA (reference sequence). CDR3 protein: CSASRPDNSPLHF.

This chain uses TRBV7-9 with TRBJ2-7; no DNA is available, so the TRBD2 call from TCRdb remains unchecked. The CDR3 consists of 15 residues. Germline values: CDR1 SEHNR, CDR2 FQNEAQ (reference sequence). CDR3 sequence: CASSLEPSGTYEQYF.

The genes are TRBV30 and TRBJ2-7; there is no DNA to check the TCRdb D call of TRBD1. The V gene's germline CDR1 is GTSNPN and CDR2 SVGIG (reference sequence). This CDR3 has 14 amino acids. CDR3 residues: CAWSSGVSGYEQYF.

V and J are TRBV4-3 and TRBJ1-4; TCRdb indicates TRBD1, and absent DNA this call remains unverified. Germline assignment: CDR1 LGHNA and CDR2 YSLEER. CDR3 length equals 16 residues. CDR3: CASSQGIGVGGVEVFF.

The CDR3 sequence: CASSQESSQYF. The chain couples TRBV6-2 or TRBV6-3 to TRBJ2-3; TCRdb's D call, TRBD2, is unchecked because there is no DNA. The germline V gene encodes CDR1 MNHEY and CDR2 SVGEGT. The CDR3 extends over 11 amino acids.

The chain has TRBV7-2 and TRBJ1-4. The CDR3 covers 16 residues. Germline CDR1 and CDR2: SGHTA and FQGNSA. The CDR3 sequence: CASSPTAVGPNEKLFF. The full variable domain, its missing parts supplied by reference TRBV7-2 and TRBJ1-4, is GAGVSQSPSNKVTEKGKDVELRCDPISGHTALYWYRQSLGQGLEFLIYFQGNSAPDKSGLPSDRFSAERTGGSVSTLTIQRTQQEDSAVYLCASSPTAVGPNEKLFFGSGTQLSVL.

The CDR3 protein is CASQRQFLEQFF. The rearrangement joins TRBV14 to TRBJ2-1. The CDR3 extends over 12 amino acids. Looked up from germline, CDR1 is SGHDN and CDR2 is FVKESK.

This chain joins TRBV14 and TRBJ1-1; absent DNA, TCRdb's TRBD1 call cannot be checked. This CDR3 is built from 19 residues. Germline-derived CDR1 and CDR2 are SGHDN and FVKESK. CDR3: CASSHMGWDRGVKNTEAFF.

The V and J genes are TRBV5-1 and TRBJ1-1; TCRdb's D call of TRBD1 is untestable without DNA. The germline gives CDR1 SGHRS, CDR2 YFSETQ. The CDR3 is made up of 15 amino acids. The CDR3: CASSLRQGMNTEAFF.

The genes are TRBV30 and TRBJ1-1; TCRdb selects TRBD1, and the lack of DNA leaves this call unchecked. There are 15 residues in the CDR3. Looked up from germline, CDR1 is GTSNPN and CDR2 is SVGIG (reference sequence). CDR3 region: CAWSAPGHQATEAFF.

This chain uses TRBV27 with TRBJ2-1; TCRdb proposes TRBD2, but this gene call is untestable without DNA. CDR3 length equals 15 residues. From germline, CDR1 is MNHEY and CDR2 SMNVEV (reference sequence). CDR3 sequence reads: CASGGLADLYNEQFF.

This sequence joins TRBV20-1 and TRBJ1-5; TCRdb selects TRBD1, and the lack of DNA leaves this call unchecked. Germline assignment: CDR1 DFQATT and CDR2 SNEGSKA (reference sequence). CDR3 length equals 14 residues. The CDR3 spells CSAREGASNQPQHF.

The CDR3 region is CASSLRDRARTGANVLTF. The chain has TRBV5-1 and TRBJ2-6; TCRdb picks TRBD1, but there is no DNA to check that call. CDR3 length: 18 residues. Looked up from germline, CDR1 is SGHRS and CDR2 is YFSETQ.

The rearrangement links TRBV10-3 to TRBJ2-5; no DNA is available, so the TRBD1 call from TCRdb remains unchecked. This CDR3 spans 14 amino acids. The germline gives CDR1 ENHRY, CDR2 SYGVKD. CDR3 sequence reads: CAISEPLFQETQYF.

The rearrangement uses TRBV20-1 and TRBJ2-6. This CDR3 region has 18 residues. CDR1 and CDR2 (germline): DFQATT, SNEGSKA (reference sequence). CDR3 region: CSARDFGLGSSGANVLTF.

This chain links TRBV7-2 with TRBJ1-5; TCRdb's D gene call, TRBD1, goes unchecked for lack of DNA. Per the germline V gene, CDR1 is SGHTA and CDR2 is FQGNSA. This CDR3 is built from 17 residues. The chain's CDR3 is CASSPGGRGHSNQPQHF.

This rearrangement joins TRBV10-2 to TRBJ1-5. The CDR3 totals 13 residues. Germline CDR1 WSHSY, CDR2 SAAADI. The CDR3 region is CASSEMGVEPQHF.

The CDR3 here is CASSGQNDEAFF. The rearrangement links TRBV12-3 or TRBV12-4 to TRBJ1-1. The CDR3 totals 12 residues.

The J gene is TRBJ2-1, the V gene TRBV11-2; checking the TCRdb D call of TRBD2 is not possible without DNA. CDR3 length: 15 residues. CDR1 is SGHAT, CDR2 FQNNGV, per germline. The CDR3: CASRGTSGDRVEQFF.